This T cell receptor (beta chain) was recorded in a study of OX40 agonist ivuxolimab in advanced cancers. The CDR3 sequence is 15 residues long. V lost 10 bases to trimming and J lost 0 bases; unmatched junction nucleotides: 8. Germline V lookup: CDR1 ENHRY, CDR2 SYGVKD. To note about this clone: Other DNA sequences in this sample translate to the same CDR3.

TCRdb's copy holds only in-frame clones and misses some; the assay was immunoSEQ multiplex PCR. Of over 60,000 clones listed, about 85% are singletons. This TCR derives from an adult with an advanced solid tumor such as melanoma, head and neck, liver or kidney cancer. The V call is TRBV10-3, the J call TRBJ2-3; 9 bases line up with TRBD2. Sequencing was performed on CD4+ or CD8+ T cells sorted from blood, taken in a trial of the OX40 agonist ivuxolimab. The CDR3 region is CATMTSGISTDTQYF. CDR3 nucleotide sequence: TGTGCCACCATGACTAGCGGAATTAGCACAGATACGCAGTATTTT.